This T cell receptor beta chain stems from a study of shared clonotypes between healthy human individuals. The overall study: The people who gave samples were a couple of women and a few men aged 18 to 49.

The protocol was immunoSEQ multiplex PCR, while the TCRdb copy is restricted to in-frame clones and leaves out a portion. The sample has 600,000 or so clones, roughly 95% seen once; the top ten hold over 0.09%. CDR1 is LNHNV and CDR2 is YYDKDF in the germline V gene (reference sequence). The CDR3 has 15 amino acids. J was trimmed by 4 bases and V by 4 bases; bases with no gene match: 6. Naivety among CD8 cells was defined by CD45RO negativity and positive CCR7 selection, thereby excluding terminally differentiated effector memory CD45RA+ cells. Donors had no recently reported acute infections or vaccinations and were HIV-negative.

Source material: naive CD8+ T cells sorted from blood. The sequence came from a young woman in good health. This chain links TRBV15 with TRBJ1-2; 10 bases fit TRBD1. In nucleotides, the CDR3 is TGTGCCACCAGCACGCGGACAGGGGGAGGCTATGGCTACACCTTC. Its protein product is CATSTRTGGGYGYTF.